This note documents a single T cell receptor beta chain sequence. Its antigen is currently unknown. Primers for the PCR totalled 60 Vbeta and 13 Jbeta. The method was immunoSEQ multiplex PCR; TCRdb's version includes in-frame clones alone and lacks a portion of them. Of under 250,000 clones listed, around 73% are singletons. These data come from a study of cytomegalovirus exposure and HLA in healthy donors. Study-level findings and limits: In a later analysis, V- and J-gene trimming of beta chains associated with a DCLRE1C missense variant, replicated independently. Association with HLA alleles at 0.05 false discovery rate was found for around 15,000 TCR beta sequences in a later analysis. TRBV6-2, TRBV6-3 and some other V segments were unresolvable in 87-base-pair reads. The authors reported that TCR beta sequences could predict HLA-A and HLA-B alleles. These predictions were accurate for most subjects in the first cohort.

The V end was cut by 0 bases, the J end by 1 base, with 5 bases between. The V gene's germline CDR1 is LNHDA and CDR2 SQIVND (reference sequence). The CDR3 spans 14 residues. The sequence was obtained from a woman aged 25 to 39 in good health and CMV-seronegative. Sequencing was carried out using PBMCs. V usage is TRBV19 and J usage is TRBJ2-3, with D maybe TRBD1 (5 bases). CDR3 bases: TGTGCCAGTAGTATAGAGGGGCGCACAGATACGCAGTATTTT. Protein sequence: CASSIEGRTDTQYF.